This entry lists 16 T cell receptor beta chains sequenced from one sample in a study of blood T cell repertoires in COVID-19. Assay used: immunoSEQ multiplex PCR; TCRdb lists only in-frame clones, some missing. The sample lists 300,000 to 350,000 clones, around 88% occurring once. The source material was peripheral blood. The receptors stem from a woman in her twenties or thirties with COVID-19, enrolled during active disease.

The rearrangement uses TRBV14 and TRBJ2-1; no reliable D call. The CDR3 has 13 amino acids. Trimming took 4 bases from V and 10 from J, leaving 14 bases between them. Germline lookup yields CDR1 SGHDN and CDR2 FVKESK. CDR3 nucleotides: TGTGCCAGCAGCCCCACCCATTTGGCCGAGCAGTTCTTC. Protein product: CASSPTHLAEQFF.

This chain connects TRBV3-1 (or the pseudogene TRBV3-2) to TRBJ2-7, with D perhaps matching TRBD1 (5 bases). V dropped 1 base and J dropped 4 bases, with 17 bases sitting between them. Germline V lookup: CDR1 LGHDT, CDR2 YNNKEL (reference sequence). The CDR3 contains 16 residues. DNA for the CDR3: TGTGCCAGCAGCCAAGGGAAGGGGTACCCTCTTTACGAGCAGTACTTC. Protein sequence: CASSQGKGYPLYEQYF.

The rearrangement links TRBV30 to TRBJ1-2; tentatively, D is TRBD1 (5 bases). This CDR3 region has 14 residues. Looked up from germline, CDR1 is GTSNPN and CDR2 is SVGIG (reference sequence). V gave up 3 bases and J gave up 2 bases, with 13 bases separating them. CDR3 DNA sequence: TGTGCCTGGAGAGGAGACAGCCCGAACTATGGCTACACCTTC. It is translated as CAWRGDSPNYGYTF.

The chain employs TRBV11-2 and TRBJ2-7; perhaps TRBD2 as D (6 bases). Trimming took 2 bases from V and 0 from J, leaving 17 bases between them. CDR3 length equals 17 residues. Germline CDR1 is SGHAT and CDR2 is FQNNGV. The CDR3 spells CASSLLIRGESSYEQYV. The DNA of the CDR3 is TGTGCCAGCAGCTTACTTATACGCGGGGAAAGCTCCTACGAGCAGTACGTC.

The V and J genes are TRBV11-2 and TRBJ2-7; TRBD2 matches 10 bases. The CDR3 consists of 14 residues. Germline CDR1 is SGHAT and CDR2 is FQNNGV. Germline trimming cut 6 bases from V and 4 bases from J; bases unmatched to any gene: 6. This CDR3 is CASRWLAGGYEQYF. DNA for the CDR3: TGTGCCAGCAGATGGTTAGCGGGGGGTTACGAGCAGTACTTC.

The J gene is TRBJ2-5, the V gene TRBV5-1; D is ambiguous. The V end was cut by 4 bases, the J end by 4 bases, with 14 bases between. The CDR3 runs to 14 residues. Germline lookup yields CDR1 SGHRS and CDR2 YFSETQ. CDR3: CASSPGSIPETQYF. As DNA, the CDR3 is TGCGCCAGCAGCCCCGGGTCCATTCCAGAGACCCAGTACTTC.

The chain links TRBV14 to TRBJ1-2; 8 bases match TRBD1. Germline values: CDR1 SGHDN, CDR2 FVKESK. Trimming at V came to 5 bases and at J to 4 bases, leaving 6 bases not matched to a gene. The CDR3 loop spans 14 amino acids. As DNA, the CDR3 is TGTGCCAGCAGCAAGTACAGGGGGACCTATGGCTACACCTTC. Its protein product is CASSKYRGTYGYTF.

This chain links TRBV3-1 (or the pseudogene TRBV3-2) with TRBJ2-1, with a weak D call TRBD2 (6 bases). The germline CDR1 and CDR2 sequences are LGHDT and YNNKEL (reference sequence). V gave up 0 bases and J gave up 8 bases, with 14 bases separating them. This CDR3 region has 15 residues. CDR3: CASSQDLVRRDEQFF. CDR3 bases: TGTGCCAGCAGCCAAGATCTTGTGAGGAGGGATGAGCAGTTCTTC.

This clone was observed once. The V and J genes are TRBV5-4 and TRBJ1-3; D gene uncertain. This CDR3 has 13 residues. Trimming removed 3 bases at V and 7 bases at J, with 11 bases between. Germline V gene data show CDR1 as SGHNT and CDR2 as YYREEE (reference sequence). The CDR3 loop is CASSSTVQNTIYF. DNA of the CDR3: TGTGCCAGCAGCTCCACGGTACAGAACACCATATATTTT.

The J gene is TRBJ2-7, the V gene TRBV2; tentatively, D is TRBD1 (5 bases). This CDR3 comprises 14 residues. CDR1 is SNHLY and CDR2 is FYNNEI in the germline V gene. V lost 4 bases to trimming and J lost 4 bases, with 14 bases between them. Here the CDR3 DNA reads TGTGCCAGCAGTGGTCAGGGCCCTCCGTACGAGCAGTACGTC. This codes for CASSGQGPPYEQYV.

The V and J genes are TRBV7-2 and TRBJ1-1; D is undetermined. V was clipped by 6 bases and J by 7 bases, with 9 bases between them. Germline V gene sequence: CDR1 SGHTA, CDR2 FQGNSA. The CDR3 contains 11 residues. The CDR3 protein is CASSITGEAFF. The CDR3 DNA is TGTGCCAGCAGTATAACCGGTGAAGCTTTCTTT. The whole variable domain, remainder taken from reference TRBV7-2 and TRBJ1-1, is GAGVSQSPSNKVTEKGKDVELRCDPISGHTALYWYRQSLGQGLEFLIYFQGNSAPDKSGLPSDRFSAERTGGSVSTLTIQRTQQEDSAVYLCASSITGEAFFGQGTRLTVV.

J is TRBJ2-2 and V is TRBV5-4, with 10 bases matching TRBD2. The V gene's germline CDR1 is SGHNT and CDR2 YYREEE (reference sequence). J was trimmed by 1 base and V by 3 bases; bases with no gene match: 0. This CDR3 has 15 residues. This CDR3 is CASSSSGGNTGELFF. The CDR3 nucleotides read TGTGCCAGCAGCTCTAGCGGGGGGAACACCGGGGAGCTGTTTTTT.

The J gene is TRBJ1-2, the V gene TRBV3-1 (or the pseudogene TRBV3-2), with D possibly TRBD1 on 5 matching bases. The V end was cut by 1 base, the J end by 4 bases, with 10 bases between. Germline CDR1 and CDR2: LGHDT and YNNKEL (reference sequence). This CDR3 has 14 residues. CDR3 nucleotides: TGTGCCAGCAGCCAAGGTCGGGGGAGCTATGGCTACACCTTC. Encoded protein: CASSQGRGSYGYTF.

This chain connects TRBV2 to TRBJ1-4, with no clear D. Germline CDR1 reads SNHLY; CDR2 reads FYNNEI. The CDR3 covers 16 residues. V lost 4 bases and J 0 bases, leaving 12 bases between the germline ends. The CDR3 sequence: CASSAGELATNEKLFF. The CDR3, as DNA: TGTGCCAGCAGTGCCGGAGAACTAGCAACTAATGAAAAACTGTTTTTT. Drawing the rest from reference TRBV2 and TRBJ1-4, the complete variable domain is EPEVTQTPSHQVTQMGQEVILRCVPISNHLYFYWYRQILGQKVEFLVSFYNNEISEKSEIFDDQFSVERPDGSNFTLKIRSTKLEDSAMYFCASSAGELATNEKLFFGSGTQLSVL.

CDR3 amino acids: CASSFVAGDEEKLFF. In nucleotides, the CDR3 is TGTGCCAGCAGTTTCGTCGCAGGGGATGAGGAAAAACTGTTTTTT. The gene calls are TRBV27 and TRBJ1-4; D might be TRBD1 (6 bases). The CDR3 spans 15 residues. The ends were cut back, 3 bases at V and 8 bases at J, with 16 bases in the middle. CDR1 is MNHEY and CDR2 is SMNVEV in the germline V gene (reference sequence).

CDR3 sequence (DNA): TGTGCCAGCAGCGTTGGAGGCTCTGGGGGCTACACCTTC. Its protein product is CASSVGGSGGYTF. The J gene is TRBJ1-2, the V gene TRBV9; unclear D gene. There are 13 residues in the CDR3. Trimming took 2 bases from V and 8 from J, leaving 13 bases between them. The germline V gene has CDR1 SGDLS and CDR2 YYNGEE. The full variable domain, completed using reference TRBV9 and TRBJ1-2, is DSGVTQTPKHLITATGQRVTLRCSPRSGDLSVYWYQQSLDQGLQFLIQYYNGEERAKGNILERFSAQQFPDLHSELNLSSLELGDSALYFCASSVGGSGGYTFGSGTRLTVV.